This is a list of T cell receptor beta chains from one sample in a study of neurological immune-mediated disorders. MiXCR was run by TCRdb on the 5' RACE reads, yielding one entry per CDR3 protein. The table has about 55,000 distinct CDR3 sequences, over 4% seen once. The sequencing input was PBMCs. The receptors stem from a man aged 50 or older with multiple sclerosis. The CDR3 runs from the conserved cysteine through the conserved F or W. The D gene is left open where the match is weak. Clone size is stated in some rows and not others, as once, few, many or a class when expanded.

j_gene	abundance	len	d_gene	v_gene	CDR3nt	CDR3aa
TRBJ2-7	NA	15	TRBD2	TRBV5-6	TGTGCCAGCAGCATTCGGACTAGAGGGAGATCCGAGCAGTACTTC	CASSIRTRGRSEQYF
TRBJ2-7	many	15	NA	TRBV10-3	TGTGCCATCAACCCAGAGGGGGGGGCCTCCTACGAGCAGTACTTC	CAINPEGGASYEQYF
TRBJ1-5	many	11	NA	TRBV20-1	TGCAGTGCTGGACGCGATCAGCCCCAGAATTTT	CSAGRDQPQNF
TRBJ1-1	many	13	NA	TRBV7-2	TGTGCCAGCAGCTCCCGGGCGAACACTGAAGCTTTCTTT	CASSSRANTEAFF
TRBJ2-7	many	12	NA	TRBV7-9	TGTGCCAGCAGCCGAGACTACTACGAGCAGTACTTC	CASSRDYYEQYF
TRBJ2-7	many	12	NA	TRBV20-1	TGCAGTGCTAGAGATGAAGGTTTTGTGGTGTACTTC	CSARDEGFVVYF
TRBJ2-2	many	16	NA	TRBV7-9	TGTGCCAGCAGCTTGATGGGTTACCCCCGGGCCGGGGAGCTGTTTTTT	CASSLMGYPRAGELFF
TRBJ1-3	many	17	NA	TRBV11-2	TGTGCCAGCAGCCCCACGTGGGGCGGGGAGAGTGGAAACACCATATATTTT	CASSPTWGGESGNTIYF
TRBJ2-2	many	14	NA	TRBV29-1	TGCAGCGTTGAGGAACAGAAGAACACCGGGGAGCTGTTTTTT	CSVEEQKNTGELFF
TRBJ2-6	NA	13	NA	TRBV29-1	TGCAGCGTTGGGGAGTTTGGGGCCAACGTCCTGACTTTC	CSVGEFGANVLTF
TRBJ2-1	many	15	TRBD2	TRBV19	TGTGCCAGTAGTATAGGTTCACTAGCGGGAGCTGAGCAGTTCTTC	CASSIGSLAGAEQFF
TRBJ1-2	few	13	NA	TRBV12-3/TRBV12-4	TGTGCCAGCAGTTTGGAAAGGGTATTCGGCTACACCTTC	CASSLERVFGYTF
TRBJ1-6	many	14	NA	TRBV12-3/TRBV12-4	TGTGCCAGCAGCGCAAACCTTGTAGATTCACCCCTCCACTTT	CASSANLVDSPLHF
TRBJ2-7	many	15	TRBD1	TRBV11-2	TGTGCCAGCAGCTTAGATCGCCAGGGGGCCTACGAGCAGTACTTC	CASSLDRQGAYEQYF
TRBJ1-3	many	16	TRBD1	TRBV4-2	TGTGCCAGCAGCCAAGGAGGGGGCGGCCTCGGAAACACCATATATTTT	CASSQGGGGLGNTIYF
TRBJ2-1	many	15	NA	TRBV7-9	TGTGCCAGCAGCTTAGGGACAGGGAGGGCCAATGAGCAGTTCTTC	CASSLGTGRANEQFF
TRBJ2-3	many	18	TRBD2	TRBV20-1	TGCAGTGCTAGAGCGCGGCTAGCGGGGGGGCCTAGCACAGATACGCAGTATTTT	CSARARLAGGPSTDTQYF
TRBJ1-5	many	14	NA	TRBV5-1	TGCGCCAGCAGCCCCGAAGGGACTAATCAGCCCCAGCATTTT	CASSPEGTNQPQHF
TRBJ2-5	many	15	TRBD1	TRBV6-5	TGTGCCAGCAGGCCCGGGACAGAGCCTCAAGAGACCCAGTACTTC	CASRPGTEPQETQYF
TRBJ2-3	many	14	NA	TRBV5-1	TGCGCCAGCAGCACAGGGCGGACGACAGATACGCAGTATTTT	CASSTGRTTDTQYF
TRBJ2-1	many	15	TRBD1	TRBV28	TGTGCCAGCAGTTTTAGGGACAGGGGATGGAATGAGCAGTTCTTC	CASSFRDRGWNEQFF
TRBJ2-1	many	14	NA	TRBV5-5	TGTGCCAGCAGCTTGGGAGCGGCGGGCAATGAGCAGTTCTTC	CASSLGAAGNEQFF
TRBJ2-5	many	16	TRBD1	TRBV4-1	TGCGCCAGCAGCCAAGAGATACAGGGGGGCCGGGAGACCCAGTACTTC	CASSQEIQGGRETQYF
TRBJ2-1	many	14	NA	TRBV10-3	TGTGCCATCAGGCAAGGATCGAACGGCAATGAGCAGTTCTTC	CAIRQGSNGNEQFF
TRBJ2-3	few	16	TRBD2	TRBV5-1	TGCGCCAGCAGCCATGGGACTAGCGGGAGTACAGATACGCAGTATTTT	CASSHGTSGSTDTQYF
TRBJ2-7	few	14	TRBD1	TRBV12-3/TRBV12-4	TGTGCCAGCAGTTTTACGGACAGGGACTACGAGCAGTACTTC	CASSFTDRDYEQYF
TRBJ1-5	many	15	NA	TRBV21-1	TGTGCCAGCAGCAAAGCGCTTTCCGGGGATCAGCCCCAGCATTTT	CASSKALSGDQPQHF
TRBJ2-1	many	17	NA	TRBV6-5	TGTGCCAGCAGTCCCGGGGGTGGGACAGCTTATCGACCTGAGCAGTTCTTC	CASSPGGGTAYRPEQFF
TRBJ2-3	medium-sized	14	NA	TRBV7-2	TGTGCCAGCAGCTTGATGGTGGGCACAGATACGCAGTATTTT	CASSLMVGTDTQYF
TRBJ2-5	many	14	TRBD1	TRBV5-1	TGCGCCAGCAGCTGGACAGGGAACCAAGAGACCCAGTACTTC	CASSWTGNQETQYF
TRBJ2-1	many	14	TRBD2	TRBV3-1	TGTGCCAGCAGCCAAGCGGGAGGGTTCAATGAGCAGTTCTTC	CASSQAGGFNEQFF
TRBJ1-5	many	15	NA	TRBV5-1	TGCGCCAGCAGCGTCGACAGTACCCAAAATCAGCCCCAGCATTTT	CASSVDSTQNQPQHF
TRBJ2-7	many	15	NA	TRBV27	TGTGCCAGCAGTTTGGGGCTTGCACCCCCTTACGAGCAGTACTTC	CASSLGLAPPYEQYF
TRBJ1-2	many	12	NA	TRBV20-1	TGCAGTGCTAGAGTCCCCGGGGATGGCTACACCTTC	CSARVPGDGYTF
TRBJ1-2	many	14	NA	TRBV5-1	TGCGCCAGCAGCCTGGTGGCAACCGAATATGGCTACACCTTC	CASSLVATEYGYTF
TRBJ1-5	many	16	TRBD1	TRBV2	TGTGCCAGCAGTGACGGGGCGGACAGGGCCGATCAGCCCCAGCATTTT	CASSDGADRADQPQHF
TRBJ2-7	NA	15	TRBD2	TRBV2	TGTGCCAGCAGTGAAGGACTAGCGGGGGGGCTCGAGCAGTACTTC	CASSEGLAGGLEQYF
TRBJ2-7	many	14	NA	TRBV24-1	TGTGCCACCAGTGATAACAGACTAACCTACGAGCAGTACTTC	CATSDNRLTYEQYF
TRBJ2-3	many	13	NA	TRBV12-3/TRBV12-4	TGTGCCAGCAGTGACGCTAGCACAGATACGCAGTATTTT	CASSDASTDTQYF
TRBJ2-7	many	14	TRBD2	TRBV20-1	TGCAGTGCTAGGACTAGCGGGGGTACCTACGAGCAGTACTTC	CSARTSGGTYEQYF
TRBJ1-1	NA	19	NA	TRBV18	TGTGCCAGCTCACCCGAACTCTTTGGGGACCTTCGCACCCGTCATGAAGCTTTCTTT	CASSPELFGDLRTRHEAFF